Following are 24 T cell receptor beta chains from one sample sequenced in a study of human CD8 memory T cell subsets. It was UMI-labeled 5' RACE by which the TCR beta libraries were made. Each CDR3 protein gets one entry in TCRdb, which reprocessed the 5' RACE reads and gives no DNA. This table lists thousands of distinct CDR3 sequences. TPEX cells were CCR7+ PD-1+ TIGIT+ early memory CD8+ T cells with exhausted-like traits. Sequencing was performed on CD8+ T cells from PBMCs. The receptors stem from a human donor in good health.

The V and J genes are TRBV4-3 and TRBJ2-7; TCRdb calls TRBD1, which cannot be checked without DNA. The CDR3 totals 15 residues. Germline CDR1 reads LGHNA; CDR2 reads YSLEER. Here the CDR3 reads CASSRGTGALGEQYF.

This sequence joins TRBV11-3 and TRBJ1-1; no DNA is available, so the TRBD1 call from TCRdb remains unchecked. The CDR3 runs to 13 residues. Germline V gene lookup returns CDR1 SGHNT and CDR2 YENEEA. CDR3 in amino acids: CASRERGNTEAFF. The entire variable domain, with the rest obtained from reference TRBV11-3 and TRBJ1-1, is as follows: EAGVVQSPRYKIIEKKQPVAFWCNPISGHNTLYWYLQNLGQGPELLIRYENEEAVDDSQLPKDRFSAERLKGVDSTLKIQPAELGDSAVYLCASRERGNTEAFFGQGTRLTVV.

The J gene is TRBJ2-1, the V gene TRBV24-1; TCRdb outputs TRBD2, but without DNA this stays unchecked. Germline-derived CDR1 and CDR2 are KGHDR and SFDVKD. The CDR3 is made up of 15 amino acids. The CDR3 sequence: CATSDQAGGHNEQFF.

This clonotype is classed as medium-sized by frequency. The V and J genes are TRBV5-1 and TRBJ1-1; checking the TCRdb D call of TRBD1 is not possible without DNA. This CDR3 is 14 amino acids long. Germline V lookup: CDR1 SGHRS, CDR2 YFSETQ. The chain's CDR3 is CASSRTGTDTEAFF.

Considering frequency, this clonotype is medium-sized. J is TRBJ2-7 and V is TRBV27; TCRdb's D call of TRBD1 is untestable without DNA. Germline CDR1 reads MNHEY; CDR2 reads SMNVEV (reference sequence). This CDR3 spans 12 amino acids. The CDR3 sequence: CASSTGSYEQYF.

This clonotype is called medium-sized (0.01 to 0.1%) based on its frequency. The chain is built from TRBV6-6 and TRBJ2-3; checking the TCRdb D call of TRBD2 is not possible without DNA. Germline assignment: CDR1 MNHNY and CDR2 SVGAGI (reference sequence). This CDR3 has 17 amino acids. This CDR3 is CASIHSIAGGPRDTQYF.

This chain joins TRBV12-3 or TRBV12-4 and TRBJ1-1. The CDR3 length is 12 residues. This CDR3 is CASSREWPEAFF.

Its frequency marks this clonotype as medium-sized (0.01 to 0.1%). The V gene is TRBV4-2, the J gene TRBJ1-1; TCRdb selects TRBD1, and the lack of DNA leaves this call unchecked. The CDR3 extends over 19 amino acids. From germline, CDR1 is LGHNA and CDR2 YNFKEQ. The CDR3 sequence: CASSQATGTGALLGTEAFF.

V and J are TRBV2 and TRBJ1-1. The CDR3 has 12 residues. Germline assignment: CDR1 SNHLY and CDR2 FYNNEI. CDR3: CASSVQNTEAFF. Full variable domain (remainder filled in from reference TRBV2 and TRBJ1-1): EPEVTQTPSHQVTQMGQEVILRCVPISNHLYFYWYRQILGQKVEFLVSFYNNEISEKSEIFDDQFSVERPDGSNFTLKIRSTKLEDSAMYFCASSVQNTEAFFGQGTRLTVV.

The chain links TRBV4-3 to TRBJ2-3. The germline gives CDR1 LGHNA, CDR2 YSLEER. The CDR3 contains 13 residues. CDR3 amino acids: CASSQDLGDTQYF.

The chain combines TRBV7-9 with TRBJ2-7; TCRdb's D call, TRBD1, is unchecked because there is no DNA. The CDR3 sequence is 15 residues long. The germline V gene has CDR1 SEHNR and CDR2 FQNEAQ (reference sequence). The CDR3 loop reads CASIPPGAGSHEQYF.

The CDR3 region is CASSLSGHNEQFF. The V and J genes are TRBV7-9 and TRBJ2-1. Germline-derived CDR1 and CDR2 are SEHNR and FQNEAQ (reference sequence). The CDR3 covers 13 residues.

The chain couples TRBV29-1 to TRBJ1-2. Germline CDR1 is SQVTM and CDR2 is ANQGSEA. The CDR3 spans 12 residues. The CDR3 region is CSVEGLNYGYTF.

The J gene is TRBJ2-2, the V gene TRBV24-1; TCRdb outputs TRBD1, but without DNA this stays unchecked. Germline CDR1 and CDR2: KGHDR and SFDVKD. This CDR3 spans 16 amino acids. CDR3 in amino acids: CATSDQPGAHTGELFF.

This rearrangement joins TRBV19 to TRBJ2-7. The germline V gene encodes CDR1 LNHDA and CDR2 SQIVND (reference sequence). CDR3 length equals 13 residues. The chain's CDR3 is CASSPTSSYEQYF.

This chain links TRBV5-1 with TRBJ2-2. CDR1 and CDR2 (germline): SGHRS, YFSETQ. This CDR3 comprises 12 residues. The CDR3 protein is CASKKNTGELFF.

This rearrangement joins TRBV30 to TRBJ2-1; TCRdb returns TRBD2, unconfirmable since there is no DNA. CDR1 and CDR2 (germline): GTSNPN, SVGIG (reference sequence). The CDR3 length is 14 residues. CDR3 loop: CAWTSGGSYNEQFF.

The chain employs TRBV6-2 or TRBV6-3 and TRBJ1-5; TCRdb picks TRBD1, but there is no DNA to check that call. The CDR3 spans 13 residues. Germline V CDR1 and CDR2: MNHEY, SVGEGT. Here the CDR3 reads CASSSSPHQPQHF.

The chain combines TRBV28 with TRBJ2-5. CDR1 and CDR2 from the germline V gene are MDHEN and SYDVKM. CDR3 length: 13 amino acids. The CDR3 here is CASSFGQEETQYF.

The chain uses TRBV19 and TRBJ2-3; TCRdb returns TRBD2, unconfirmable since there is no DNA. Germline V gene sequence: CDR1 LNHDA, CDR2 SQIVND (reference sequence). The CDR3 covers 16 residues. The CDR3 sequence is CASSIRREVITDTQYF.

CDR3 sequence reads: CASSLMGTPVNEQFF. This chain connects TRBV7-3 to TRBJ2-1; TCRdb's D call of TRBD2 is untestable without DNA. From germline, CDR1 is SGHTA and CDR2 FQGTGA. The CDR3 loop spans 15 amino acids.

V and J are TRBV7-2 and TRBJ2-2; TCRdb indicates TRBD1, and absent DNA this call remains unverified. Germline loops: CDR1 SGHTA, CDR2 FQGNSA. The CDR3 consists of 18 residues. The CDR3 spells CASSLPNTGTGVAGELFF. Filled out from reference TRBV7-2 and TRBJ2-2, the complete variable domain reads GAGVSQSPSNKVTEKGKDVELRCDPISGHTALYWYRQSLGQGLEFLIYFQGNSAPDKSGLPSDRFSAERTGGSVSTLTIQRTQQEDSAVYLCASSLPNTGTGVAGELFFGEGSRLTVL.

The chain carries TRBV5-1 and TRBJ2-3; TCRdb designates TRBD1, a call that cannot be tested without DNA. The CDR3 contains 14 residues. Germline CDR1 and CDR2: SGHRS and YFSETQ. CDR3 residues: CASAPGTLLDTQYF.

The J gene is TRBJ2-7, the V gene TRBV7-9. CDR1 SEHNR and CDR2 FQNEAQ come from the germline V gene (reference sequence). There are 15 residues in the CDR3. The CDR3 loop is CASQTLIGSSYEQYF. Variable domain in full (rest from reference TRBV7-9 and TRBJ2-7): DTGVSQNPRHKITKRGQNVTFRCDPISEHNRLYWYRQTLGQGPEFLTYFQNEAQLEKSRLLSDRFSAERPKGSFSTLEIQRTEQGDSAMYLCASQTLIGSSYEQYFGPGTRLTVT.